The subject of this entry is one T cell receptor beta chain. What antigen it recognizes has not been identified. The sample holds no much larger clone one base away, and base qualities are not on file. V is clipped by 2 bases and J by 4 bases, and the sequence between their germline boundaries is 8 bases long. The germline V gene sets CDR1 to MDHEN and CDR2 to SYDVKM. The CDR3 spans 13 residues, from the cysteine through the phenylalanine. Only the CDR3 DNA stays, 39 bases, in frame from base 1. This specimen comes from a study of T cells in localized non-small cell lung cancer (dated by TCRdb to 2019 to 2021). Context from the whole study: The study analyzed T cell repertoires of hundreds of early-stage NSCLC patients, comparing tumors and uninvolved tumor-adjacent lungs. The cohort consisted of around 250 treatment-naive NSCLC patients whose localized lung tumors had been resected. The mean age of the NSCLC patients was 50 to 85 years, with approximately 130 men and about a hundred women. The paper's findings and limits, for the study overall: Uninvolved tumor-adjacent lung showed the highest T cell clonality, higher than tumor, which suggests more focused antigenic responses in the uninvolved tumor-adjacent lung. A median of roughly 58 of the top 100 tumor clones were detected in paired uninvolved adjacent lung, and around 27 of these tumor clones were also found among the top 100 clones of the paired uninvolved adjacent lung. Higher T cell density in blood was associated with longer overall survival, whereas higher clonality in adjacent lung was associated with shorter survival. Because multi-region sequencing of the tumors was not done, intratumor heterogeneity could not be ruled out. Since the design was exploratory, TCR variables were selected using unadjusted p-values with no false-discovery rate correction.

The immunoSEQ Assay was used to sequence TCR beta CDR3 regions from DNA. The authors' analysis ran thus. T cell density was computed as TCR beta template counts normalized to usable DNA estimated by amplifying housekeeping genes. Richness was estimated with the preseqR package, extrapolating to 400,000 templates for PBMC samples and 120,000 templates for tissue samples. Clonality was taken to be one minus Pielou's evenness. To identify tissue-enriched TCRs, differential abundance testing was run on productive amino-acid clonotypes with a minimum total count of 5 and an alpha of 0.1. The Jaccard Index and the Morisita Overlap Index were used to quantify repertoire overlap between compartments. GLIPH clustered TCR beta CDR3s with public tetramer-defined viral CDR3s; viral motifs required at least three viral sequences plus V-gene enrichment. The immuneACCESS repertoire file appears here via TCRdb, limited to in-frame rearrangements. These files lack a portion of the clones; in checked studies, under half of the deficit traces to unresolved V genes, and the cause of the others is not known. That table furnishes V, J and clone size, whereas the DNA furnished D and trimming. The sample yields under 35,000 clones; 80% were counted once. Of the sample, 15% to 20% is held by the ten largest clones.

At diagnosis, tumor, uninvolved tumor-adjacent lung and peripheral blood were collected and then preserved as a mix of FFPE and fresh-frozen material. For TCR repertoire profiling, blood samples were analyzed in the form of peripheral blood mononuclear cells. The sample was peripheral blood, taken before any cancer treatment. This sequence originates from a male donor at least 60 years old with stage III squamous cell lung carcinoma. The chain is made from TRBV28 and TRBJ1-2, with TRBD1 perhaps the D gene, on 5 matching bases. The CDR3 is CASSLRGSYGYTF. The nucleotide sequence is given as TGTGCCAGCAGTTTACGGGGGTCCTATGGCTACACCTTC.